This T cell receptor (beta chain) was sequenced during a study of cytomegalovirus exposure and HLA in healthy donors. As for the study in general: As an earlier analysis found, around 170 million T cells yielded about 120 million unique TCR beta sequences. Study-wide findings and caveats: The analysis excluded some indistinguishable V segments, including TRBV6-2 and TRBV6-3.

Germline assignment: CDR1 SQVTM and CDR2 ANQGSEA. V lost 4 bases and J 3 bases, leaving 11 bases between the germline ends. There are 13 residues in the CDR3. Researchers ran the PCR with 60 Vbeta and 13 Jbeta primers. Here immunoSEQ multiplex PCR was the method, and the copy in TCRdb shows in-frame clones only, minus some. The repertoire holds about 62,000 clones, with about 77% as singletons. Notes on this clone: The antigen remains undetermined.

Sequencing was done on a sample of PBMCs. The source of this sequence is a young woman in good health and CMV-seronegative. The chain employs TRBV29-1 and TRBJ2-3; D possibly corresponds to TRBD2 (6 bases). CDR3 DNA sequence: TGCAGCGTTGTCGTCGGGAGTACAGATACGCAGTATTTT. This codes for CSVVVGSTDTQYF.